Presented here are 24 T cell receptor beta chains from one specimen sequenced in a study of cytomegalovirus exposure and HLA in healthy donors. With 60 Vbeta and 13 Jbeta primers, the PCR was carried out. Data came from immunoSEQ multiplex PCR; TCRdb stores just in-frame clones and leaves some out. This sample has some 87,000 clones, with about 73% found just once. Material: PBMCs. These TCRs come from a woman aged 45-59 years in good health and CMV-seropositive.

The V call is TRBV5-1, the J call TRBJ2-5; no definite D call. Germline V gives CDR1 SGHRS, CDR2 YFSETQ. V lost 0 bases and J lost 7, with 13 bases in between. This CDR3 has 14 amino acids. The CDR3 DNA sequence: TGCGCCAGCAGCTTGGATTCCGGCTCGGGGACCCAGTACTTC. Residues: CASSLDSGSGTQYF.

The chain has TRBV10-3 and TRBJ2-3; 16 bases match TRBD2. The V gene end was trimmed by 6 bases and the J gene end by 6 bases; junction bases not matched to a gene: 3. Germline CDR1 is ENHRY and CDR2 is SYGVKD. CDR3 length: 15 residues. The chain's CDR3 is CAIRPGLAGGDTQYF. In nucleotides, the CDR3 is TGTGCCATCAGACCGGGACTAGCGGGAGGGGATACGCAGTATTTT.

This clone was counted a few times. CDR3 DNA sequence: TGTGCCAGCAGCAGGCCCGAAGGCGGGCAGTACTTC. Protein product: CASSRPEGGQYF. V is TRBV7-6 and J is TRBJ2-7, with D uncertain. Trimming pared 5 bases from V and 9 bases from J, leaving 14 bases between. The CDR3 spans 12 residues. Looked up from germline, CDR1 is SGHVS and CDR2 is FNYEAQ.

The chain has TRBV5-5 and TRBJ2-3; 9 nucleotides match TRBD2. CDR1 SGHKS and CDR2 YYEKEE come from the germline V gene (reference sequence). The CDR3 is made up of 16 amino acids. Trimming at V came to 4 bases and at J to 5 bases, leaving 11 bases not matched to a gene. Written as DNA, the CDR3 is TGTGCCAGCAGCACTACCTTAGCGGGAGTGGGAGATACGCAGTATTTT. It translates to CASSTTLAGVGDTQYF. Full variable domain (outside the CDR3, taken from reference TRBV5-5 and TRBJ2-3): DAGVTQSPTHLIKTRGQQVTLRCSPISGHKSVSWYQQVLGQGPQFIFQYYEKEERGRGNFPDRFSARQFPNYSSELNVNALLLGDSALYLCASSTTLAGVGDTQYFGPGTRLTVL.

The CDR3 DNA is TGTGCTAGTGGTTTGGTACCAGGACTAGGGGCAGATACGCAGTATTTT. It yields the protein CASGLVPGLGADTQYF. The genes are TRBV12-5 and TRBJ2-3; 7 bases match TRBD2. With V trimmed by 0 bases and J by 4 bases, 7 bases remained unmatched. Germline loops: CDR1 LGHNT, CDR2 FRNRAP. CDR3 length: 16 residues. The full variable domain, with the rest looked up from reference TRBV12-5 and TRBJ2-3, is DARVTQTPRHKVTEMGQEVTMRCQPILGHNTVFWYRQTMMQGLELLAYFRNRAPLDDSGMPKDRFSAEMPDATLATLKIQPSEPRDSAVYFCASGLVPGLGADTQYFGPGTRLTVL.

This clone turned up a few times. This chain joins TRBV6-5 and TRBJ1-6; 7 bases align to TRBD1. The CDR3 runs 15 residues. Germline V gene lookup returns CDR1 MNHEY and CDR2 SVGAGI. J lost 7 bases, V lost 4 bases, and 7 bases had no gene match. The DNA of the CDR3 is TGTGCCAGCAGTTTGACCGGGACAGCCAATTCACCCCTCCACTTT. It specifies CASSLTGTANSPLHF.

There are a few counts of this clone. This chain uses TRBV7-2 with TRBJ2-7, with TRBD2 as a possible D gene (5 bases). Looked up from germline, CDR1 is SGHTA and CDR2 is FQGNSA. The CDR3 runs 15 residues. Between the trimmed V and J ends, which lost 2 bases and 0 bases, there was a span of 11 bases. The CDR3 region is CASSLRVGASYEQYF. The DNA for the CDR3 is TGTGCCAGCAGCTTAAGGGTGGGAGCCTCCTACGAGCAGTACTTC. The complete variable domain, with remaining parts taken from reference TRBV7-2 and TRBJ2-7, reads GAGVSQSPSNKVTEKGKDVELRCDPISGHTALYWYRQSLGQGLEFLIYFQGNSAPDKSGLPSDRFSAERTGGSVSTLTIQRTQQEDSAVYLCASSLRVGASYEQYFGPGTRLTVT.

The chain links TRBV6-5 to TRBJ1-5, with 7 bases matching TRBD1. Germline V gene lookup returns CDR1 MNHEY and CDR2 SVGAGI. V gave up 5 bases and J gave up 3 bases; unmatched junction bases: 7. This CDR3 is built from 15 residues. CDR3: CASSTGDSTNQPQHF. The DNA for the CDR3 is TGTGCCAGCAGTACGGGGGACAGTACCAATCAGCCCCAGCATTTT.

The chain combines TRBV19 with TRBJ2-3; 8 bases fit TRBD2. This CDR3 comprises 16 residues. V lost 2 bases, J lost 3 bases, and 7 bases stayed unmatched. CDR1 and CDR2 from the germline V gene are LNHDA and SQIVND (reference sequence). The CDR3 sequence is CASSISGGLSTDTQYF. Written as DNA, the CDR3 is TGTGCCAGTAGTATATCGGGGGGGCTTTCGACAGATACGCAGTATTTT.

The rearrangement joins TRBV5-1 to TRBJ1-1; the match to TRBD1 covers 8 bases. The CDR3 extends over 15 amino acids. Germline trimming cut 2 bases from V and 3 bases from J; bases unmatched to any gene: 6. Germline CDR1 is SGHRS and CDR2 is YFSETQ. The CDR3 DNA is TGCGCCAGCAGCTTCACAGGGGGAGATCACACTGAAGCTTTCTTT. Its protein product is CASSFTGGDHTEAFF.

The V and J genes are TRBV2 and TRBJ2-1; no clear D gene. Trimming removed 8 bases at V and 0 bases at J, with 11 bases between. Germline CDR1 reads SNHLY; CDR2 reads FYNNEI. The CDR3 extends over 14 amino acids. Written as DNA, the CDR3 is TGTGCCAGCGACCGGGTCATCTCCTACAATGAGCAGTTCTTC. This codes for CASDRVISYNEQFF.

The gene calls are TRBV7-6 and TRBJ2-3; 7 bases map to TRBD1. Germline assignment: CDR1 SGHVS and CDR2 FNYEAQ. The CDR3 loop spans 16 amino acids. Trimming cost V 2 bases and J 5 bases; bases outside gene matches: 10. The DNA of the CDR3 is TGTGCCAGCAGCTTAAGCACAGGGGCCGCGAAAGATACGCAGTATTTT. Encoded protein: CASSLSTGAAKDTQYF.

This clone occurred a few times. The chain couples TRBV28 to TRBJ1-5; D ambiguous. CDR3 length: 13 amino acids. V lost 4 bases and J lost 5, with 9 bases in between. Germline-derived CDR1 and CDR2 are MDHEN and SYDVKM. DNA of the CDR3: TGTGCCAGCAGTTGGCAGAATGATCAGCCCCAGCATTTT. Its translation: CASSWQNDQPQHF.

V gene TRBV5-5 combines with J gene TRBJ2-3, with D tentatively TRBD1 (6 bases). This CDR3 region has 19 residues. Germline V gives CDR1 SGHKS, CDR2 YYEKEE (reference sequence). Trimming stripped 0 bases from V and 5 bases from J, with 25 bases between. The CDR3 DNA reads as TGTGCCAGCAGCTTGGAGGGGGTTAAATGGGACGAATCGATAGATACGCAGTATTTT. It specifies CASSLEGVKWDESIDTQYF.

This clone appeared a few times. The rearrangement uses TRBV5-4 and TRBJ2-1, with TRBD2 matching 15 bases. The CDR3 loop spans 19 amino acids. CDR1 and CDR2 from the germline V gene are SGHNT and YYREEE (reference sequence). Trimming took 0 bases from V and 7 from J; bases not matched to a gene: 11. In DNA form, the CDR3 reads TGTGCCAGCAGCTTGGGCTCCGGGACTAGCGGGAGGCGGGGGAATGAGCAGTTCTTC. Amino acid sequence: CASSLGSGTSGRRGNEQFF. The entire variable domain, with the rest obtained from reference TRBV5-4 and TRBJ2-1, is as follows: ETGVTQSPTHLIKTRGQQVTLRCSSQSGHNTVSWYQQALGQGPQFIFQYYREEENGRGNFPPRFSGLQFPNYSSELNVNALELDDSALYLCASSLGSGTSGRRGNEQFFGPGTRLTVL.

This clone was seen once. The chain joins TRBV5-1 to TRBJ1-1; 12 bases fit TRBD1. The CDR3 sequence is 16 residues long. Per germline, CDR1 SGHRS and CDR2 YFSETQ. Trimming removed 4 bases from V and 5 bases from J; junction bases left unmatched: 9. CDR3 bases: TGCGCCAGCAGCCGTACGGGACAGGGGGCGAATACTGAAGCTTTCTTT. As protein: CASSRTGQGANTEAFF.

V usage is TRBV2 and J usage is TRBJ2-2; D ambiguous. This CDR3 has 16 amino acids. CDR1 and CDR2 (germline): SNHLY, FYNNEI. V was cut by 2 bases and J by 6 bases, with 16 bases left in between. The CDR3 sequence: CASSERSFLVAGELFF. The CDR3 nucleotides read TGTGCCAGCAGTGAACGCAGCTTCCTAGTGGCCGGGGAGCTGTTTTTT.

This chain links TRBV28 with TRBJ1-4, with TRBD1 matching 9 bases. The CDR3 has 14 residues. Germline lookup yields CDR1 MDHEN and CDR2 SYDVKM. V lost 4 bases and J lost 8; bases outside the gene matches: 5. The DNA for the CDR3 is TGTGCCAGCAGTTCCCTGGACAGGGGAGAAAAACTGTTTTTT. Translated: CASSSLDRGEKLFF.

The chain links TRBV5-5 to TRBJ1-1; D is possibly TRBD1 (5 bases). The CDR3 has 14 residues. The V gene lost 3 bases and the J gene lost 5 bases, with 14 bases spanning the gap. Germline V lookup: CDR1 SGHKS, CDR2 YYEKEE (reference sequence). The DNA for the CDR3 is TGTGCCAGCAGCTCGGGGGGAGGTGGAACTGAAGCTTTCTTT. Protein product: CASSSGGGGTEAFF.

This CDR3 is CASSTTTEVSGYTF. The CDR3 DNA reads as TGTGCCAGTAGTACCACCACCGAGGTCTCTGGCTACACCTTC. J is TRBJ1-2 and V is TRBV19; D not resolved. Per germline, CDR1 LNHDA and CDR2 SQIVND (reference sequence). The CDR3 has 14 amino acids. Trimming removed 4 bases at V and 7 bases at J, with 16 bases between.

V gene TRBV28 combines with J gene TRBJ1-2; D is perhaps TRBD1 (6 bases). The CDR3 totals 15 residues. From germline, CDR1 is MDHEN and CDR2 SYDVKM. Between the trimmed V and J ends, which lost 4 bases and 3 bases, there was a span of 15 bases. The chain's CDR3 is CASSSAGAWDYGYTF. In DNA form, the CDR3 reads TGTGCCAGCAGTTCCGCGGGGGCATGGGACTATGGCTACACCTTC.

This clone has only one observation. This rearrangement joins TRBV19 to TRBJ2-7; D is perhaps TRBD1 (5 bases). Trimming removed 7 bases from V and 2 bases from J, with 15 bases in between. The length of the CDR3 is 14 residues. The germline gives CDR1 LNHDA, CDR2 SQIVND (reference sequence). CDR3 in amino acids: CASTLQVFPYEQYF. In DNA, the CDR3 is TGTGCCAGTACCCTACAGGTTTTCCCCTACGAGCAGTACTTC.

In its sample, this clone was seen a few times. V and J are TRBV11-3 and TRBJ2-5; 7 nucleotides match TRBD2. V lost 1 base and J lost 6; bases outside the gene matches: 2. This CDR3 has 13 residues. The V gene's germline CDR1 is SGHNT and CDR2 YENEEA. The CDR3 reads CASSLGGGKTQYF. For the CDR3, the DNA is TGTGCCAGCAGCTTAGGGGGGGGAAAGACCCAGTACTTC.

The chain combines TRBV7-6 with TRBJ2-5, with 8 bases fitting TRBD2. The DNA end lines up better with TRBJ2-7; the J call may be wrong. This CDR3 has 13 residues. Germline-derived CDR1 and CDR2 are SGHVS and FNYEAQ. DNA of the CDR3: TGTGCCAGCAGCTTAGGACTAGCGTCCGAGCAGTACTTC. Protein product: CASSLGLASEQYF.